This T cell receptor (beta chain) was retrieved from a study of blood T cells in healthy people across ages. Study-level information: About one barcoded beta molecule per two T cells was the capture yield of template switching.

A word on this clonotype: The antigen remains unidentified.

A J-beta primer mix and a sample-barcoded 5' primer were used in a second PCR of roughly 7 to 12 cycles. TCRdb processed the 5' RACE reads anew with MiXCR; each CDR3 protein has one entry. The sample lists around 1,600,000 distinct CDR3 sequences; 42% were seen once. The CDR3 consists of 14 residues. Trimming stripped 6 bases from V and 0 bases from J, with 15 bases between. Germline CDR1 DFQATT, CDR2 SNEGSKA (reference sequence). The study, taken as a whole, reports: Long-lived and aged donors differed, with more naive CD4+ cells and higher diversity in the long-lived. Age advanced and TCR beta diversity per million T cells fell, roughly linearly.

V usage is TRBV20-1 and J usage is TRBJ2-7, with a weak D call TRBD2 (6 bases). The sample taken for sequencing was blood. The receptor's source is a woman between 18 and 29 years old in good health. The CDR3 region is CSAEGGVSSYEQYF. CDR3 nucleotide sequence: TGCAGTGCCGAGGGCGGGGTATCCTCCTACGAGCAGTACTTC.